This T cell receptor (beta chain) was obtained from a study of human T cells and chemical hapten exposure. Time point meaning: patch test 1, 2 weeks after DPC sensitization. Treatment denoted: therapeutic diphenylcyclopropenone sensitization with weekly scalp DPC. Using its own MiXCR run on the RACE reads, TCRdb lists one record per CDR3 protein. The repertoire holds 150,000 to 200,000 distinct CDR3 sequences, with approximately 20% as singletons. This clonotype has more than one count but fewer than ten. This CDR3 has 17 amino acids. V shed 3 bases and J 3 bases; nucleotides not matched to a gene: 13. Germline lookup yields CDR1 DFQATT and CDR2 SNEGSKA (reference sequence).

The rearrangement joins TRBV20-1 to TRBJ2-3; 9 nucleotides line up with TRBD2. The sequencing used whole blood, collected in connection with sensitization to the hapten diphenylcyclopropenone (DPC). This receptor was taken from a woman aged 45 to 65 with alopecia areata. Some clones in this sample may be carry-over from other donors' samples. The DNA for the CDR3 is TGCAGTGCTAGCCCCCTTAGCGGGAGAGGTAGGACAGATACGCAGTATTTT. Its translation is CSASPLSGRGRTDTQYF.